These T cell receptor beta chains were read from a single sample in a study of blood T cells in healthy people across ages. TCRdb independently ran MiXCR on the 5' RACE reads; one entry per CDR3 protein. The sample records around 650,000 distinct CDR3 sequences, roughly 43% being singletons. Sequencing was performed on blood. The receptors derive from a man aged 80 or over in good health. Each CDR3 is given with its conserved first and last residue. Each record gives: clone size, D gene, J gene, V gene, CDR3 DNA, CDR3 protein. A D gene is named only where the DNA matches it firmly. Only some rows state a clone size, as once, few, many or a class for expanded clones.

abundance: -; d_gene: TRBD2; j_gene: TRBJ2-1; v_gene: TRBV7-2; CDR3nt: TGTGCCGGCGCGAGGGCTAGCGGGGATTACAATGAGCAGTTCTTC; CDR3aa: CAGARASGDYNEQFF
abundance: -; d_gene: TRBD2; j_gene: TRBJ2-5; v_gene: TRBV4-3; CDR3nt: TGCGCCAGCAGCCAAACCCCAGCGGGGGCTTGGGAGACCCAGTACTTC; CDR3aa: CASSQTPAGAWETQYF
abundance: -; d_gene: TRBD2; j_gene: TRBJ2-5; v_gene: TRBV15; CDR3nt: TGTGCCACCAGCAGAGGTAGCGGGAGGGCCGGAGAGACCCAGTACTTC; CDR3aa: CATSRGSGRAGETQYF
abundance: -; d_gene: TRBD2; j_gene: TRBJ2-3; v_gene: TRBV28; CDR3nt: TGTGCCAGCAGTTTAAACGGTCTAGCGGGTCGGGAGGATACGCAGTATTTT; CDR3aa: CASSLNGLAGREDTQYF
abundance: -; d_gene: TRBD1; j_gene: TRBJ2-5; v_gene: TRBV6-2/TRBV6-3; CDR3nt: TGTGCCAGCAGTTACCCGGGACAGGGTCTACGCGAGACCCAGTACTTC; CDR3aa: CASSYPGQGLRETQYF
abundance: -; d_gene: TRBD2; j_gene: TRBJ2-3; v_gene: TRBV14; CDR3nt: TGTGCCAGCAGCTTATGGACTAGCGGCACAGATACGCAGTATTTT; CDR3aa: CASSLWTSGTDTQYF
abundance: few; d_gene: TRBD2; j_gene: TRBJ2-7; v_gene: TRBV6-1; CDR3nt: TGTGCCAGCAGTGTCGGGGGGGTGAGGGGGTACGAGCAGTACTTC; CDR3aa: CASSVGGVRGYEQYF
abundance: -; d_gene: -; j_gene: TRBJ2-4; v_gene: TRBV6-1; CDR3nt: TGTGCCAGCACCCCGGTCGGTGGCAAAAACATTCAGTACTTC; CDR3aa: CASTPVGGKNIQYF
abundance: -; d_gene: -; j_gene: TRBJ2-1; v_gene: TRBV20-1; CDR3nt: TGCAGTGCTAGTCAACCGATGACGACGAGCTCCTACAATGAGCAGTTCTTC; CDR3aa: CSASQPMTTSSYNEQFF
abundance: few; d_gene: -; j_gene: TRBJ2-1; v_gene: TRBV24-1; CDR3nt: TGTGCCACCAGTGTACGGGGGAGGTCCTACAATGAGCAGTTCTTC; CDR3aa: CATSVRGRSYNEQFF
abundance: few; d_gene: TRBD2; j_gene: TRBJ2-3; v_gene: TRBV4-3; CDR3nt: TGCGCCAGCAGCCAAGTTTCTAGCGGGAGAGGAGGCACAGATACGCAGTATTTT; CDR3aa: CASSQVSSGRGGTDTQYF
abundance: many; d_gene: -; j_gene: TRBJ2-5; v_gene: TRBV29-1; CDR3nt: TGCAGCGTTAAGGGAGGAGAGACCCAGTACTTC; CDR3aa: CSVKGGETQYF
abundance: -; d_gene: -; j_gene: TRBJ1-2; v_gene: TRBV5-1; CDR3nt: TGCGTCAGCAGCTTGCAGGCTGATAACTATGGCTACACCTTC; CDR3aa: CVSSLQADNYGYTF
abundance: -; d_gene: -; j_gene: TRBJ2-7; v_gene: TRBV4-3; CDR3nt: TGCGCCAGCAGCAGGGAAACGTCCTACGAGCAGTACTTC; CDR3aa: CASSRETSYEQYF
abundance: few; d_gene: TRBD1; j_gene: TRBJ1-2; v_gene: TRBV12-3/TRBV12-4; CDR3nt: TGTGCCAGCAGTAGCAGACAGGGCGGATATGGCTACACCTTC; CDR3aa: CASSSRQGGYGYTF
abundance: -; d_gene: TRBD1; j_gene: TRBJ1-2; v_gene: TRBV14; CDR3nt: TGTGCCAGCAGCCCCCTGGGCACAGGGGCTGGCTATGGCTACACCTTC; CDR3aa: CASSPLGTGAGYGYTF
abundance: -; d_gene: -; j_gene: TRBJ2-2; v_gene: TRBV6-1; CDR3nt: TGTGCCAGCAGGGTACAGAGGAACACCGGGGAGCTGTTTTTT; CDR3aa: CASRVQRNTGELFF
abundance: -; d_gene: TRBD2; j_gene: TRBJ2-1; v_gene: TRBV27; CDR3nt: TGTGCCAGCAGTTTATTGGCTAGCGGGAGGGCCGCAAATGAGCAGTTCTTC; CDR3aa: CASSLLASGRAANEQFF
abundance: -; d_gene: -; j_gene: TRBJ2-6; v_gene: TRBV4-2; CDR3nt: TGTGCCAGCAGCCAAATAACAAGGAATGCTGGGGCCAACGTCCTGACTTTC; CDR3aa: CASSQITRNAGANVLTF
abundance: -; d_gene: TRBD1; j_gene: TRBJ1-1; v_gene: TRBV5-1; CDR3nt: TGCGCCAGCGGATTGCGGGGGCCGGGACAGGGATCGAGCACTGAAGCTTTCTTT; CDR3aa: CASGLRGPGQGSSTEAFF
abundance: -; d_gene: -; j_gene: TRBJ1-6; v_gene: TRBV27; CDR3nt: TGTGCCAGCAGATTTAGTTCGTCCTATAATTCACCCCTCCACTTT; CDR3aa: CASRFSSSYNSPLHF
abundance: -; d_gene: TRBD2; j_gene: TRBJ2-2; v_gene: TRBV7-2; CDR3nt: TGTGCCAGCAGCTTCGGACTAGCGGGGCCCAACACCGGGGAGCTGTTTTTT; CDR3aa: CASSFGLAGPNTGELFF
abundance: -; d_gene: -; j_gene: TRBJ2-5; v_gene: TRBV20-1; CDR3nt: TGCAGTGATAGAGATCCACGGGAGACCCAGTACTTC; CDR3aa: CSDRDPRETQYF
abundance: once; d_gene: -; j_gene: TRBJ2-7; v_gene: TRBV5-1; CDR3nt: TGCGCCAGCAGCTTGGAGGCCGGAGCAGCCTCCTACGAGCAGTACTTC; CDR3aa: CASSLEAGAASYEQYF
abundance: -; d_gene: TRBD2; j_gene: TRBJ2-3; v_gene: TRBV7-8; CDR3nt: TGTGCCAGCAGCTTATCTGGACTAGCGGGAGTAGATACGCAGTATTTT; CDR3aa: CASSLSGLAGVDTQYF
abundance: -; d_gene: TRBD1; j_gene: TRBJ2-7; v_gene: TRBV7-9; CDR3nt: TGTGCCAGCAGCTTCCGGGACAGGAGCTCCGACGAGCAGTACTTC; CDR3aa: CASSFRDRSSDEQYF
abundance: -; d_gene: -; j_gene: TRBJ1-6; v_gene: TRBV12-3/TRBV12-4; CDR3nt: TGTGCCAGCAGTTTAGCAGGGGCCAGGGGACGAGTTGATTCACCCCTCCACTTT; CDR3aa: CASSLAGARGRVDSPLHF
abundance: -; d_gene: -; j_gene: TRBJ2-2; v_gene: TRBV20-1; CDR3nt: TGCAGTGCTGTGGGGGAGGACACCGGGGAGCTGTTTTTT; CDR3aa: CSAVGEDTGELFF
abundance: -; d_gene: TRBD2; j_gene: TRBJ2-7; v_gene: TRBV9; CDR3nt: TGTGCCAGCAGCCCCCGGTGGGGGGGTAACGACGAGCAGTACTTC; CDR3aa: CASSPRWGGNDEQYF
abundance: -; d_gene: -; j_gene: TRBJ2-1; v_gene: TRBV14; CDR3nt: TGTGCCAGCAGGCACTTGCTAGGCGATGAGCAGTTCTTC; CDR3aa: CASRHLLGDEQFF
abundance: -; d_gene: TRBD2; j_gene: TRBJ2-1; v_gene: TRBV6-2/TRBV6-3; CDR3nt: TGTGCCAGCAGTCCTGAAGACGGACTAGCGGGCCCCTACAATGAGCAGTTCTTC; CDR3aa: CASSPEDGLAGPYNEQFF
abundance: few; d_gene: TRBD2; j_gene: TRBJ2-5; v_gene: TRBV14; CDR3nt: TGTGCCAGCAGCCAAGATCGGGGGGGCCAGTACTTC; CDR3aa: CASSQDRGGQYF
abundance: many; d_gene: TRBD2; j_gene: TRBJ2-5; v_gene: TRBV29-1; CDR3nt: TGCAGCGTCCGGCTAGCGGGAGCACCCATAGAGACCCAGTACTTC; CDR3aa: CSVRLAGAPIETQYF
abundance: -; d_gene: -; j_gene: TRBJ2-5; v_gene: TRBV7-9; CDR3nt: TGTGCCAGCAGCAAAGAACAGCGTCCCTTCTACCAAGAGACCCAGTACTTC; CDR3aa: CASSKEQRPFYQETQYF
abundance: few; d_gene: -; j_gene: TRBJ1-5; v_gene: TRBV7-2; CDR3nt: TGTGCCAGCAGCTTAGCGGAGGGCCAGCCCCAGCATTTT; CDR3aa: CASSLAEGQPQHF
abundance: -; d_gene: TRBD1; j_gene: TRBJ1-2; v_gene: TRBV7-9; CDR3nt: TGTGCCAGCAGCTCCGGGACAGCCCGTCATGGCTACACCTTC; CDR3aa: CASSSGTARHGYTF
abundance: -; d_gene: -; j_gene: TRBJ2-2; v_gene: TRBV7-2; CDR3nt: TGTGCCAGCAGCTTAGTTCGTTTTAGCGGAAGTAGGACCGGGGAGCTGTTTTTT; CDR3aa: CASSLVRFSGSRTGELFF
abundance: -; d_gene: -; j_gene: TRBJ1-1; v_gene: TRBV27; CDR3nt: TGTGCCAGCACGAGGGGCGCGTACGACACTGAAGCTTTCTTT; CDR3aa: CASTRGAYDTEAFF
abundance: once; d_gene: -; j_gene: TRBJ2-7; v_gene: TRBV29-1; CDR3nt: TGCAGCGTTGGAGGTACCTACAATGAGCAGTACTTC; CDR3aa: CSVGGTYNEQYF
abundance: few; d_gene: -; j_gene: TRBJ2-2; v_gene: TRBV20-1; CDR3nt: TGCAGTGCTAGTCCCAGAAAGGGCACCACCGGGGAGCTGTTTTTT; CDR3aa: CSASPRKGTTGELFF
abundance: once; d_gene: TRBD2; j_gene: TRBJ2-5; v_gene: TRBV28; CDR3nt: TGTGCCAGCAGTTCCCCGGGTAGCGGGCCCCAAGAGACCCAGTACTTC; CDR3aa: CASSSPGSGPQETQYF
abundance: -; d_gene: TRBD1; j_gene: TRBJ2-2; v_gene: TRBV5-1; CDR3nt: TGCGCCAGCAGCGGACAGGTATCCCGGAACACCGGGGAGCTGTTTTTT; CDR3aa: CASSGQVSRNTGELFF
abundance: few; d_gene: TRBD2; j_gene: TRBJ2-7; v_gene: TRBV28; CDR3nt: TGTGCCAGCAGGGCCGGTACTAGCGGGACTCACGAGCAGTACTTC; CDR3aa: CASRAGTSGTHEQYF
abundance: few; d_gene: TRBD2; j_gene: TRBJ2-7; v_gene: TRBV7-8; CDR3nt: TGTGCCAGCAGCTTTATAGCGGGCCACTACGAGCAGTACTTC; CDR3aa: CASSFIAGHYEQYF
abundance: -; d_gene: -; j_gene: TRBJ2-5; v_gene: TRBV12-3/TRBV12-4; CDR3nt: TGTGCCAGTAGGACAGCTGGAGGCCAAGAGACCCAGTACTTC; CDR3aa: CASRTAGGQETQYF
abundance: few; d_gene: -; j_gene: TRBJ1-2; v_gene: TRBV20-1; CDR3nt: TGCAGTGCTATAGCACAACCTAACTATGGCTACACCTTC; CDR3aa: CSAIAQPNYGYTF
abundance: -; d_gene: -; j_gene: TRBJ1-1; v_gene: TRBV7-8; CDR3nt: TGTGCCAGCAGCGTAGATAGTACGTCTACAGCTTTCTTT; CDR3aa: CASSVDSTSTAFF
abundance: -; d_gene: TRBD2; j_gene: TRBJ2-1; v_gene: TRBV7-7; CDR3nt: TGTGCTAGCAGCCCTTTAGCGGGAGGAAATTACAATGAGCAGTTCTTC; CDR3aa: CASSPLAGGNYNEQFF
abundance: -; d_gene: TRBD1; j_gene: TRBJ1-2; v_gene: TRBV6-5; CDR3nt: TGTGCCAGCAGTTCCTTAACAGGGGCGGACTATGGCTACACCTTC; CDR3aa: CASSSLTGADYGYTF
abundance: -; d_gene: TRBD2; j_gene: TRBJ2-3; v_gene: TRBV10-1; CDR3nt: TGCGCCAGCAGTCTGACTAGCGGGCTAATCACAGATACGCAGTATTTT; CDR3aa: CASSLTSGLITDTQYF
abundance: -; d_gene: TRBD1; j_gene: TRBJ2-7; v_gene: TRBV12-3/TRBV12-4; CDR3nt: TGTGCCAGCAGTTTAGCCGGGACAGGGAAGACCTACGAGCAGTACTTC; CDR3aa: CASSLAGTGKTYEQYF
abundance: -; d_gene: TRBD1; j_gene: TRBJ2-7; v_gene: TRBV29-1; CDR3nt: TGCAGCGTTGGAAGGACAGGGTCATACTACGAGCAGTACTTC; CDR3aa: CSVGRTGSYYEQYF
abundance: -; d_gene: TRBD1; j_gene: TRBJ2-1; v_gene: TRBV29-1; CDR3nt: TGCAGCGGCTTCCGGGACAGATACAATGAGCAGTTCTTC; CDR3aa: CSGFRDRYNEQFF
abundance: -; d_gene: -; j_gene: TRBJ1-5; v_gene: TRBV28; CDR3nt: TGTGCCAGCAGTGTTTACAGGGACCAGCCCCAGCATTTT; CDR3aa: CASSVYRDQPQHF
abundance: -; d_gene: TRBD2; j_gene: TRBJ2-2; v_gene: TRBV29-1; CDR3nt: TGCAGCGGCAGGGAAAAAGCGGGAAACACCGGGGAGCTGTTTTTT; CDR3aa: CSGREKAGNTGELFF
abundance: -; d_gene: TRBD1; j_gene: TRBJ1-6; v_gene: TRBV7-8; CDR3nt: TGTGCCAGCAGCATAGGACAGGGGGCAACGAATTCACCCCTCCACTTT; CDR3aa: CASSIGQGATNSPLHF
abundance: few; d_gene: -; j_gene: TRBJ1-2; v_gene: TRBV7-9; CDR3nt: TGTGCCAGCAGCTTAGTAGCGGTTAACTATGGCTACACCTTC; CDR3aa: CASSLVAVNYGYTF
abundance: -; d_gene: -; j_gene: TRBJ2-7; v_gene: TRBV20-1; CDR3nt: TGCAGTGCTAGAGGCCGGGCAGGAGGCGAGCAGTACTTC; CDR3aa: CSARGRAGGEQYF
abundance: -; d_gene: -; j_gene: TRBJ1-2; v_gene: TRBV6-5; CDR3nt: TGTGCCAGCAGTTACTCCTTTGGCCAGAGAGATGGCTACACCTTC; CDR3aa: CASSYSFGQRDGYTF
abundance: few; d_gene: TRBD1; j_gene: TRBJ2-6; v_gene: TRBV20-1; CDR3nt: TGCAGTGCCACAGGGGGCGCCGGGGAATCTGGGGCCAACGTCCTGACTTTC; CDR3aa: CSATGGAGESGANVLTF